These 10 T cell receptor beta chains share one sample of origin, sequenced in a study of cytomegalovirus exposure and HLA in healthy donors. Amplification used 60 Vbeta primers and 13 Jbeta primers. TCRdb's table, derived via immunoSEQ multiplex PCR, lists solely in-frame clones and lacks some. Of fewer than 150,000 clones listed, 70% are singletons. Input material: PBMCs. These receptors all stem from a woman under 40 in good health and CMV-seronegative.

This clone has a single count. The chain recombines TRBV4-1 with TRBJ2-5, with 9 bases aligning to TRBD2. V was pared by 1 base and J by 3 bases, with 3 bases of the junction left unmatched. Germline V CDR1 and CDR2: MGHRA, YSYEKL. The CDR3 loop spans 15 amino acids. CDR3 nucleotide sequence: TGCGCCAGCAGCCAAGGTCCTAGCGGGAAAGAGACCCAGTACTTC. Amino acids: CASSQGPSGKETQYF.

The chain couples TRBV7-9 to TRBJ2-5; D gene uncertain. The V gene's germline CDR1 is SEHNR and CDR2 FQNEAQ (reference sequence). CDR3 size: 15 residues. Trimming stripped 1 base from V and 2 bases from J, with 11 bases between. The CDR3 loop is CASSLVPTTQETQYF. The CDR3 DNA is TGTGCCAGCAGCTTAGTCCCCACTACTCAAGAGACCCAGTACTTC.

The J gene is TRBJ1-4, the V gene TRBV28; TRBD1 agrees at 7 bases. The trim removed 3 bases at V and 8 bases at J, leaving 6 bases unmatched. The CDR3 runs to 14 residues. Looked up from germline, CDR1 is MDHEN and CDR2 is SYDVKM. In nucleotides, the CDR3 is TGTGCCAGCAGTTTCCATGACAGGGCCGAAAAACTGTTTTTT. Amino acids: CASSFHDRAEKLFF.

This clone has only a few counts. This rearrangement joins TRBV5-1 to TRBJ2-3; TRBD2 matches 7 bases. Per germline, CDR1 SGHRS and CDR2 YFSETQ. The CDR3 totals 14 residues. V trimming: 3 bases; J trimming: 5 bases; junction bases outside the gene matches: 6. The CDR3 loop reads CASSSGREVDTQYF. CDR3 sequence (DNA): TGCGCCAGCAGCTCGGGACGGGAGGTAGATACGCAGTATTTT.

As DNA, the CDR3 is TGTGCCAGCAGCCACGGGGCTAGCGGCAACAATGAGCAGTTCTTC. Its translation is CASSHGASGNNEQFF. V gene TRBV11-3 combines with J gene TRBJ2-1, with 7 bases lining up with TRBD2. The germline V gene encodes CDR1 SGHNT and CDR2 YENEEA. With V trimmed by 5 bases and J by 5 bases, 9 bases remained unmatched. CDR3 length: 15 amino acids.

V is TRBV4-1 and J is TRBJ2-7; TRBD1 matches at 7 bases. J was trimmed by 3 bases and V by 1 base; bases with no gene match: 6. CDR1 and CDR2 (germline): MGHRA, YSYEKL. The CDR3 has 15 residues. The CDR3 DNA reads TGCGCCAGCAGCCAAGGGGACAGTATGAGCTACGAGCAGTACTTC. This gives the protein CASSQGDSMSYEQYF.

The V gene is TRBV5-3, the J gene TRBJ2-3, with D hard to call. TRBV5-3 falls under the ORF class, with uncertain function. The CDR3 consists of 12 residues. Trimming took 1 base from V and 6 from J, leaving 6 bases between them. DNA of the CDR3: TGTGCCAGAAGCTTGAAGCCCGATACGCAGTATTTT. Protein product: CARSLKPDTQYF.

The chain uses TRBV6-1 and TRBJ2-7; 7 bases fit TRBD1. This CDR3 spans 14 amino acids. Germline V gene lookup returns CDR1 MNHNS and CDR2 SASEGT. After removal of 7 bases from V and 3 bases from J, the junction contained 9 bases not matched to a gene. The CDR3 here is CASTEEGGYYEQYF. Written as DNA, the CDR3 is TGTGCCAGCACCGAAGAAGGGGGCTACTACGAGCAGTACTTC.

The chain has TRBV5-8 and TRBJ1-5, with TRBD1 matching over 7 bases. The germline V gene has CDR1 SGHTS and CDR2 YDEGEE. This CDR3 contains 15 residues. The ends lost 0 bases at V and 2 bases at J; junction bases unmatched: 2. The CDR3 region has the DNA TGTGCCAGCAGCTTGGCCGGGACAGGCAATCAGCCCCAGCATTTT. Translating it yields CASSLAGTGNQPQHF. Looking up the rest from reference TRBV5-8 and TRBJ1-5 gives the full variable domain: EAGVTQSPTHLIKTRGQQATLRCSPISGHTSVYWYQQALGLGLQFLLWYDEGEERNRGNFPPRFSGRQFPNYSSELNVNALELEDSALYLCASSLAGTGNQPQHFGDGTRLSIL.

This chain joins TRBV27 and TRBJ2-5; D is perhaps TRBD2 (5 bases). The J call may be faulty, since TRBJ2-7 better matches the DNA end. This CDR3 is built from 12 residues. The germline V gene encodes CDR1 MNHEY and CDR2 SMNVEV (reference sequence). The CDR3 DNA reads TGTGCCAGCAGTTCGCGGGTCTACGAGCAGTACTTC. This encodes CASSSRVYEQYF.